This T cell receptor beta chain comes out of a study of blood T cell repertoires in COVID-19. The CDR3 contains 15 residues. Germline trimming cut 5 bases from V and 7 bases from J; bases unmatched to any gene: 7. Germline loops: CDR1 SGHDN, CDR2 FVKESK. Cohort placement rested on clinical history that participants reported themselves. Recovered participants had two consecutive negative NP/OP PCR tests, healthcare professional clearance, or symptom resolution. Libraries were prepared by immunoSEQ multiplex PCR; TCRdb keeps only in-frame clonotypes and omits some of them. The table includes hundreds of thousands of clones, more than 80% detected once.

The TCR was taken from a man aged 18 to 29 who had recovered from COVID-19. The V gene is TRBV14, the J gene TRBJ1-6, with TRBD1 identical over 8 bases. Material: PBMCs or T cells enriched from blood (not recorded which). Here the CDR3 reads CASSKTGGRNSPLHF. Here the CDR3 DNA reads TGTGCCAGCAGCAAAACAGGGGGTCGAAATTCACCCCTCCACTTT.